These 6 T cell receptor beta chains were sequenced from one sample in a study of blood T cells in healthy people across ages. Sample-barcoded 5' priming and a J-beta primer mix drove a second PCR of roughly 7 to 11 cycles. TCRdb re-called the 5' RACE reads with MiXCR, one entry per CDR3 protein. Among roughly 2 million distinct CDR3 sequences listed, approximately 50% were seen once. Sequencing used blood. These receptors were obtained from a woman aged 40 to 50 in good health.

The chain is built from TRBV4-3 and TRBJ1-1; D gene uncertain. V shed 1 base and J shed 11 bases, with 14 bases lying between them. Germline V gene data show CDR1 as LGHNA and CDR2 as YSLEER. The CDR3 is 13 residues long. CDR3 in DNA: TGCGCCAGCAGCCAAGTTCCTGGACTAACGGCTTTCTTT. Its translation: CASSQVPGLTAFF.

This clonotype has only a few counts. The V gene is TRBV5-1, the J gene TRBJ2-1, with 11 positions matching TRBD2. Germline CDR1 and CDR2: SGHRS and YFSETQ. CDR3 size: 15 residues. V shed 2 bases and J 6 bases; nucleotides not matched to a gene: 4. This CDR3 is CASSLASGGINEQFF. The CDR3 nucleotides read TGCGCCAGCAGCTTAGCTAGCGGGGGGATCAATGAGCAGTTCTTC.

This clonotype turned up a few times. DNA of the CDR3: TGCAGTGCTAGTAGGGACAGGGTTAATTCACCCCTCCACTTT. As protein: CSASRDRVNSPLHF. The gene calls are TRBV20-1 and TRBJ1-6; 9 positions agree with TRBD1. Germline V gene data show CDR1 as DFQATT and CDR2 as SNEGSKA (reference sequence). The trim removed 3 bases at V and 6 bases at J, leaving 3 bases unmatched. The CDR3 is 14 residues long.

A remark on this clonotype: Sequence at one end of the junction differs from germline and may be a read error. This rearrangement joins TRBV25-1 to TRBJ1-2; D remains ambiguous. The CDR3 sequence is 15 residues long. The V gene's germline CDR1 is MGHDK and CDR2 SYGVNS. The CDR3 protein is CASSATRFGGYGCTF. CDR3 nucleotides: TGTGCCAGCAGTGCTACACGATTTGGAGGTTATGGCTGCACCTTC.

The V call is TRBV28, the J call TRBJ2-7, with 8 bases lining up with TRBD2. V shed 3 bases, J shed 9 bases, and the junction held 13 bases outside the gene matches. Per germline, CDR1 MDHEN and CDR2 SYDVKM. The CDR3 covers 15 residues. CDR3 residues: CASSFLASGPRWQYF. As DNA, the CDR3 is TGTGCCAGCAGTTTTCTGGCTAGCGGGCCTAGGTGGCAGTACTTC.

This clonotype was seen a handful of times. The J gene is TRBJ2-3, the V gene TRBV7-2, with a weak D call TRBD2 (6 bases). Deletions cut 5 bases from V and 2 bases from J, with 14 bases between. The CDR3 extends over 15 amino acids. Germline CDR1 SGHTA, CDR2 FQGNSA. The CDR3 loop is CASSPRAGYTDTQYF. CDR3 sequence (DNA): TGTGCCAGCAGCCCTAGGGCGGGGTACACAGATACGCAGTATTTT.